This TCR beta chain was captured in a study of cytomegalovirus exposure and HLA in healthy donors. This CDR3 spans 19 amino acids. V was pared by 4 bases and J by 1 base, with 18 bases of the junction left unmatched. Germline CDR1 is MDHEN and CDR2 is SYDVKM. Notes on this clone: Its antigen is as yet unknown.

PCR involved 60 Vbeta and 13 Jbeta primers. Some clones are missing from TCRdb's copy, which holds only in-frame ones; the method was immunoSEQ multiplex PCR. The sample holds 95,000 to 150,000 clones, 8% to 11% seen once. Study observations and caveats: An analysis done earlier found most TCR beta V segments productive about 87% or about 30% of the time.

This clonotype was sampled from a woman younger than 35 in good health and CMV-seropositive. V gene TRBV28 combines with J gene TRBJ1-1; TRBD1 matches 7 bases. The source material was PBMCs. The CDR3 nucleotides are TGTGCCAGCAGTTCTTCCACTCATAGGGGGCGGCTATCGAACACTGAAGCTTTCTTT. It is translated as CASSSSTHRGRLSNTEAFF.